This TCR beta chain appears in the sequencing data of a study of T cells in Graves' hyperthyroidism and ophthalmopathy. The overall study: Peripheral blood sampling occurred at initial diagnosis, before any treatment.

Remarks on this clonotype: This clone may be a read error of a much larger clone one base away.

Amplification of TCR beta CDR3 regions was performed using RNA transcripts as template. A set of HTBI primers served as the primers for a first-round RT-PCR of the TCR CDR3. MiXCR, applied by TCRdb to the multiplex PCR reads, yields one record per CDR3 protein. The sample lists hundreds of thousands of distinct CDR3 sequences; 18% were seen once. With V trimmed by 3 bases and J by 8 bases, 10 bases remained unmatched. CDR3 size: 15 residues. The receptor was isolated from a woman in her fifties or sixties with Graves' hyperthyroidism that later progressed to Graves' ophthalmopathy. Sequenced: blood. The chain uses TRBV12-3 or TRBV12-4 and TRBJ2-3; 8 nucleotides align to TRBD1. The CDR3 sequence: CASSLEGQGAGTQYF. In DNA, the CDR3 is TGTGCCAGCAGTTTGGAAGGGCAGGGGGCAGGTACGCAGTATTTT.